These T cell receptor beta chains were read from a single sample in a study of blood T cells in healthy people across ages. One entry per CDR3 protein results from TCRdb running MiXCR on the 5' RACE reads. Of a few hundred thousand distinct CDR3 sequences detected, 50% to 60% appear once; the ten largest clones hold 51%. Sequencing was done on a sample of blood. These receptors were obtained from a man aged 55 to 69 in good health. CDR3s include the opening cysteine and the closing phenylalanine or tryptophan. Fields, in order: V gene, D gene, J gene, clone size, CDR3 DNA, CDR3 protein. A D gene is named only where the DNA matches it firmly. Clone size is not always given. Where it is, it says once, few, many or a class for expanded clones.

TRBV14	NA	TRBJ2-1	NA	TGTGCCAGCAGCCAAGCGCTAGTACGGCAGTTCTTC	CASSQALVRQFF
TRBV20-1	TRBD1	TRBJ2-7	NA	TGCAGTGCTAGAGATTTCCGACTGGACAGGAACGAGCAGTACTTC	CSARDFRLDRNEQYF
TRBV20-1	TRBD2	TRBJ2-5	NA	TGCAGTACCGGGACTAGCGGCCACCAAGAGACCCAGTACTTC	CSTGTSGHQETQYF
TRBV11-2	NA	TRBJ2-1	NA	TGTGCCAGCAGCTTAGGGGCGTTGGCCAATGAGCAGTTCTTC	CASSLGALANEQFF
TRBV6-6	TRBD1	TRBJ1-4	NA	TGTGCCATCAGACAGGGGGCCGAGGAAAAACTGTTTTTT	CAIRQGAEEKLFF
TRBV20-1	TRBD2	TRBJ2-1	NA	TGCAGTGCTACCTTAGCGGGGGGCTTCTACAATGAGCAGTTCTTC	CSATLAGGFYNEQFF
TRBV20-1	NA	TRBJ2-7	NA	TGCAGTGCTACGGCAGGGATGCTTCCCTACGAGCAGTACTTC	CSATAGMLPYEQYF
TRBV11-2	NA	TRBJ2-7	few	TGTGCCAGCAGCTTAGCCCCGACAGAAACCTACGAGCAGTACTTC	CASSLAPTETYEQYF
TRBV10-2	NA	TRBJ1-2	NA	TGCGCCAGCAGTGACGACGCTAACTATGGCTACACCTTC	CASSDDANYGYTF
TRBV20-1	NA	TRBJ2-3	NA	TGCAGTGCTGTGACAGGAGATACGCAGTATTTT	CSAVTGDTQYF
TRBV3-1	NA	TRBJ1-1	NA	TGTGCCAGCAGCCAAGCGGGGAGGAGCACTGAAGCTTTCTTT	CASSQAGRSTEAFF
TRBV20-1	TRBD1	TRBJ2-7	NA	TGCAGTGCTCCGGGACAGGGGAGTAGCGAGCAGTACTTC	CSAPGQGSSEQYF
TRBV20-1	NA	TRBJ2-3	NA	TGCAGTACCGCCGGGCTAGCAGGCACAGATACGCAGTATTTT	CSTAGLAGTDTQYF
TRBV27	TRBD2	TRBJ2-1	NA	TGTGCCAGCAGTTTAATGGCGGGAGCACCTTACAATGGGCAGTTCTTC	CASSLMAGAPYNGQFF
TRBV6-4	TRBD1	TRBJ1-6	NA	TGTGCCAGCAGTGACAGGGACAGGGGTTCACCCCTCCACTTT	CASSDRDRGSPLHF
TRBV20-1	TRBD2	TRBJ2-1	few	TGCAGTGCTAGCCCGCTTCTAGCGGAGCACTACAATGAGCAGTTCTTC	CSASPLLAEHYNEQFF
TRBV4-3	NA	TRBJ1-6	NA	TGCGCCAGCAGCCGGGACCTTCGATTGGTTAATTCACCCCTCCACTTT	CASSRDLRLVNSPLHF
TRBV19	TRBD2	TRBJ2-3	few	TGTGCCAGTAGTATGGTAGCGGGGGGTGCGACAGATACGCAGTATTTT	CASSMVAGGATDTQYF
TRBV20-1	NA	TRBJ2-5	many	TGCAGTGCTAGAGGGGGAATCCAAGAGACCCAGTACTTC	CSARGGIQETQYF
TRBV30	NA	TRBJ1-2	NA	TGTGCCCATGGAGTGGGTCGCCATAGCCGCGGCTACACCTTC	CAHGVGRHSRGYTF
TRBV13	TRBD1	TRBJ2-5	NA	TGTGCCAGCAGCAAGACAGGGGCTGGAGAGACCCAGTACTTC	CASSKTGAGETQYF
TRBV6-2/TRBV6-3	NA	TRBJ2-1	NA	TGTGCCAGCGGTGGGGACCCCCCACAGGATGAGCAGTTCTTC	CASGGDPPQDEQFF
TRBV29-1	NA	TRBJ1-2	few	TGCAGCGTTGGAGACAGCTATGGCTACACCTTC	CSVGDSYGYTF
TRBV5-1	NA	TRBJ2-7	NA	TGCGCCAGCAGCTTCCAAGGGGAGCCCTACAATGAGCAGTACTTC	CASSFQGEPYNEQYF
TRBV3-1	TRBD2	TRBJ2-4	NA	TGTGCCAGCAGCCAAGCCCCCTCAGCGGGGGGGGGAGCCAAAAACATTCAGTACTTC	CASSQAPSAGGGAKNIQYF
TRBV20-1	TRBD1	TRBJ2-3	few	TGCAGTGCTAGGGGGGGACAGGACACAGATACGCAGTATTTT	CSARGGQDTDTQYF
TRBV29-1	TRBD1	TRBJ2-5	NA	TGCAGCGTCCGACAGGGGCCCTGGGGAGAGACCCAGTACTTC	CSVRQGPWGETQYF
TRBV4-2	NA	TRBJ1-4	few	TGTGCCAGCAGCCCAAAGGGTGCAACTAATGAAAAACTGTTTTTT	CASSPKGATNEKLFF
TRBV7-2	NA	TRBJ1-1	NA	TGTGCCAGCAGCCCCCGACGGGAGATAAACACTGAAGCTTTCTTT	CASSPRREINTEAFF
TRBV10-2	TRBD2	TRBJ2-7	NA	TGCGCCAGCACGCCGGGACTAGGGCCCCTAGGGCAGTACTTC	CASTPGLGPLGQYF
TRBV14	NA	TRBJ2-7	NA	TGTGCCAGCAGCCAAGTCCTAGACTGGGGGGAGCAGTACTTC	CASSQVLDWGEQYF
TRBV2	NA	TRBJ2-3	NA	TGTGCCAGCAGCCGAGCGGGCACAGATACGCAGTATTTT	CASSRAGTDTQYF
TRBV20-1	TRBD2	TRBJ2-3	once	TGCAGTGCTAGCGGGGGGGCCGTAGATACGCAGTATTTT	CSASGGAVDTQYF
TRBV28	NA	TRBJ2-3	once	TGTGCCAGCAGTTTGGAGAGAGACAGACTTGGGGATACGCAGTATTTT	CASSLERDRLGDTQYF
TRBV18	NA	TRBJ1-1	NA	TGTGCCAGCTCACCAAACCGCCAGGGGAGTCTTAACACTGAAGCTTTCTTT	CASSPNRQGSLNTEAFF
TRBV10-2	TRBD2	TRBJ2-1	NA	TGCGCCAGTCAAGAAATGGGACTAGCGGGGGCTAGTGGGGAGCAGTTCTTC	CASQEMGLAGASGEQFF
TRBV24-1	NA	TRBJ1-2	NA	TGTGCCACCAGTTTACGGACACCACCTATTCGCTACACCTTC	CATSLRTPPIRYTF
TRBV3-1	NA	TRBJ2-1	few	TGTGCCAGCGGATCGACGGGGGGCGAAGCGTCGTACAATGAGCAGTTCTTC	CASGSTGGEASYNEQFF
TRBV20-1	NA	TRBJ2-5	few	TGCAGTGTCCCAACCGGACAGCGTCGAGAGACCCAGTACTTC	CSVPTGQRRETQYF
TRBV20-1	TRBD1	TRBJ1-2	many	TGCGCGGACGCCGGGACAGGAAAGGATGGCTACACCTTC	CADAGTGKDGYTF
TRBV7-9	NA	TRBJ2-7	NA	TGTGCCAGCAGCTTAGCGACCGGATATTACGAGCAGTACTTC	CASSLATGYYEQYF
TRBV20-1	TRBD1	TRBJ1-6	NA	TGCAGTAGTACAGGGGGCGATATATTTAATTCACCCCTCCACTTT	CSSTGGDIFNSPLHF
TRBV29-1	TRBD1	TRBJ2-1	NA	TGCAGCGGAGGGGGACAGGGACCCTACGAGCAGTTCTTC	CSGGGQGPYEQFF
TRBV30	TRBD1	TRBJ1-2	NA	TGTGCCGTACACCGGGACAGGGCGAGCCCGGGGGGCTACACCTTC	CAVHRDRASPGGYTF
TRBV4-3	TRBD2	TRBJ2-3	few	TGCGCCAGCAGCCAAGATTGGACTAGCGGAGGCACAGATACGCAGTATTTT	CASSQDWTSGGTDTQYF
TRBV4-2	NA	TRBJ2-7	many	TGTGCCAGCAGCCACGATAGTTACGAGCAGTACTTC	CASSHDSYEQYF
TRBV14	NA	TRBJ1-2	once	TGTGCCAGCAGCCGAGCTGGGCGGGGAAACTATGGCTACACCTTC	CASSRAGRGNYGYTF
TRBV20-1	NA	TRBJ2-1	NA	TGCAGTGCTGGACTGGAGTCTAGTCTGGATGAGCAGTTCTTC	CSAGLESSLDEQFF
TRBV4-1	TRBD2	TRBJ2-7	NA	TGCGCCAGCAGCCCTAGCGGGGCGCCCTACGAGCAGTACTTC	CASSPSGAPYEQYF
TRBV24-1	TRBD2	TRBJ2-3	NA	TGTGCCACCTCCTCGGCGGGGGTTGATACGCAGTATTTT	CATSSAGVDTQYF
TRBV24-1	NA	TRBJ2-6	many	TGTGCCACCAGAGACTCTGGGGCCAACGTCCTGACTTTC	CATRDSGANVLTF
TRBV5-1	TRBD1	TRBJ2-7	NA	TGCGCCAGCAGCTTGGGGTTAGGGACAGGCGGCTACGAGCAGTACTTC	CASSLGLGTGGYEQYF
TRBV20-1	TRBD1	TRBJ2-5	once	TGCAGTGCTATCCGGACAGGGGCAGGGACCCAGTACTTC	CSAIRTGAGTQYF